Below are 7 T cell receptor beta chains sequenced from a single sample in a study of a mutant IDH1 vaccine in newly diagnosed glioma. Time point noted: week 11, during vaccination. Every vaccine dose comprised 300 ug of mutant IDH1 20-mer peptide plus topical imiquimod. The protocol was immunoSEQ multiplex PCR, while the TCRdb copy is restricted to in-frame clones and leaves out a portion. The repertoire has around 120,000 clones, around 80% of them found once; the top ten carry 5% to 6%. These TCRs' antigens remain unknown. The source material was PBMCs, sampled from a glioma patient whose treatment included an IDH1 peptide vaccine. All receptors derive from a man in his forties or fifties with glioma.

A few counts support this clone. The genes are TRBV30 and TRBJ1-1, with 8 bases fitting TRBD1. Germline V lookup: CDR1 GTSNPN, CDR2 SVGIG (reference sequence). The CDR3 is 12 residues long. Germline trimming cut 5 bases from V and 4 bases from J; bases unmatched to any gene: 3. In nucleotides, the CDR3 is TGTGCCTGGGACACAGGGGGCACTGAAGCTTTCTTT. It codes for CAWDTGGTEAFF.

This clone was observed a few times. The chain employs TRBV7-9 and TRBJ1-4, with D perhaps TRBD1 (5 bases). Germline CDR1 SEHNR, CDR2 FQNEAQ (reference sequence). V lost 4 bases and J 6 bases, leaving 12 bases between the germline ends. The CDR3 covers 14 residues. CDR3 coding DNA: TGTGCCAGCAGCTCGTACGGAGGGGATGAAAAACTGTTTTTT. Encoded protein: CASSSYGGDEKLFF.

This sequence joins TRBV30 and TRBJ1-2; D is unresolved. The CDR3 covers 14 residues. V was shortened by 0 bases and J by 5 bases, with 13 bases between the two germline ends. The germline CDR1 and CDR2 sequences are GTSNPN and SVGIG (reference sequence). CDR3 protein: CAWSVGAVKYGYTF. CDR3 coding DNA: TGTGCCTGGAGTGTAGGAGCGGTCAAGTATGGCTACACCTTC.

This chain links TRBV5-5 with TRBJ2-1; 7 bases are a match to TRBD2. Germline CDR1 reads SGHKS; CDR2 reads YYEKEE (reference sequence). The CDR3 has 17 residues. Trimming at V came to 4 bases and at J to 0 bases, leaving 10 bases not matched to a gene. The CDR3 reads CASSPYSGPSSYNEQFF. The CDR3 bases are TGTGCCAGCAGCCCCTATAGCGGGCCTAGCTCCTACAATGAGCAGTTCTTC.

The V call is TRBV28, the J call TRBJ1-5; possibly TRBD1 for D (5 bases). There are 14 residues in the CDR3. Germline loops: CDR1 MDHEN, CDR2 SYDVKM. V was pared by 1 base and J by 7 bases, with 11 bases between. The CDR3 loop is CASSLSGLRQPQHF. The CDR3 DNA sequence: TGTGCCAGCAGTTTATCAGGGTTACGCCAGCCCCAGCATTTT.

This chain joins TRBV18 and TRBJ1-2, with a tentative D call TRBD1 (5 bases). The CDR3 is made up of 19 amino acids. V was pared by 2 bases and J by 0 bases, with 22 bases between. Looked up from germline, CDR1 is KGHSH and CDR2 is LQKENI. CDR3 residues: CASSPEWGAGRRSNYGYTF. The DNA for the CDR3 is TGTGCCAGCTCACCAGAGTGGGGCGCGGGACGGCGATCTAACTATGGCTACACCTTC.

The rearrangement links TRBV29-1 to TRBJ2-7; 7 nucleotides line up with TRBD1. The germline gives CDR1 SQVTM, CDR2 ANQGSEA. This CDR3 comprises 13 residues. Trimming cost V 4 bases and J 2 bases; bases outside gene matches: 5. The CDR3 loop is CSVAAQGAYEQYF. The CDR3 region has the DNA TGCAGCGTTGCCGCCCAGGGGGCCTACGAGCAGTACTTC.